The rows below give T cell receptor beta chains drawn from one sample of a study of cytomegalovirus exposure and HLA in healthy donors. The assay was immunoSEQ multiplex PCR, and TCRdb's table has in-frame clones only and misses some. The sample has around 99,000 clones; 70% to 80% are singletons. Sequencing was done on a sample of PBMCs. The receptors were sampled from a young man in good health and CMV-seronegative. Each CDR3 is given with its conserved first and last residue. Each record gives: D gene, V gene, clone size, J gene, CDR3 DNA, CDR3 protein. A D gene is named only where the DNA matches it firmly. Some rows have no size entry. The others give once, few or many, or a class for an expanded clone.

D gene: -
V gene: TRBV21-1
clone size: -
J gene: TRBJ1-1
CDR3 DNA: TGTGCCAGCAGCAAATTCCGGAACACTGAAGCTTTCTTT
CDR3 protein: CASSKFRNTEAFF

D gene: TRBD2
V gene: TRBV13
clone size: -
J gene: TRBJ2-3
CDR3 DNA: TGTGCCAGCAGCACCCGGACTAGCGGGGGATTGTATTTT
CDR3 protein: CASSTRTSGGLYF

D gene: TRBD1
V gene: TRBV2
clone size: -
J gene: TRBJ2-3
CDR3 DNA: TGTGCCAGCAGATCCCGGACAGGGAGCACAGATACGCAGTATTTT
CDR3 protein: CASRSRTGSTDTQYF

D gene: -
V gene: TRBV6-5
clone size: -
J gene: TRBJ1-2
CDR3 DNA: TGTGCCAGCAGTTCCCTGGTTGATGTAGCGTTGGGGGGCTACACCTTC
CDR3 protein: CASSSLVDVALGGYTF

D gene: -
V gene: TRBV18
clone size: -
J gene: TRBJ2-2
CDR3 DNA: TGTGCCAGCTCACCAGACCAGGGGCAGGGGCGAACCGGGGAGCTGTTTTTT
CDR3 protein: CASSPDQGQGRTGELFF

D gene: -
V gene: TRBV7-9
clone size: -
J gene: TRBJ2-7
CDR3 DNA: TGTGCCAGCAGCCCGGAGGGCGGTACCTACGAGCAGTACTTC
CDR3 protein: CASSPEGGTYEQYF

D gene: -
V gene: TRBV5-1
clone size: -
J gene: TRBJ2-3
CDR3 DNA: TGCGCCAGCAACTATGACACAGATACGCAGTATTTT
CDR3 protein: CASNYDTDTQYF

D gene: -
V gene: TRBV4-3
clone size: -
J gene: TRBJ1-5
CDR3 DNA: TGCGCCAGCAGCCAAGAGCCGCGGGGTCTGGTTCAGCCCCAGCATTTT
CDR3 protein: CASSQEPRGLVQPQHF

D gene: TRBD1
V gene: TRBV18
clone size: -
J gene: TRBJ1-5
CDR3 DNA: TGTGCCAGCTCACCAGGTCTTTTAGGACAGGGCGATCAGCCCCAGCATTTT
CDR3 protein: CASSPGLLGQGDQPQHF

D gene: TRBD2
V gene: TRBV2
clone size: -
J gene: TRBJ2-1
CDR3 DNA: TGTGCCAGCAGAGGGACTAGCGGGAAAAATGAGCAGTTCTTC
CDR3 protein: CASRGTSGKNEQFF

D gene: TRBD1
V gene: TRBV9
clone size: -
J gene: TRBJ1-2
CDR3 DNA: TGTGCCAGCAGCGTAGAGGTAGACGGACAGGACGGGTATGGCTACACCTTC
CDR3 protein: CASSVEVDGQDGYGYTF

D gene: TRBD1
V gene: TRBV5-6
clone size: -
J gene: TRBJ2-7
CDR3 DNA: TGTGCCAGCAGCTTGCAAGTGTCAGGGGGTTTCTCCGTCTACGAGCAGTACTTC
CDR3 protein: CASSLQVSGGFSVYEQYF

D gene: -
V gene: TRBV2
clone size: -
J gene: TRBJ1-5
CDR3 DNA: TGTGCCAGCAGGAGGGGAGGGGAGTATCAGCCCCAGCATTTT
CDR3 protein: CASRRGGEYQPQHF

D gene: -
V gene: TRBV18
clone size: -
J gene: TRBJ1-2
CDR3 DNA: TGTGCCAGCTCACCGCAGGGTTCGAACTATGGCTACACCTTC
CDR3 protein: CASSPQGSNYGYTF

D gene: TRBD2
V gene: TRBV4-3
clone size: -
J gene: TRBJ2-7
CDR3 DNA: TGCGCCAGCAGCCCTGGGGTCGGGGGGGCCTACGAGCAGTACTTC
CDR3 protein: CASSPGVGGAYEQYF

D gene: -
V gene: TRBV6-5
clone size: -
J gene: TRBJ2-1
CDR3 DNA: TGTGCCAGCAGAGCGTCGGACAATGAGCAGTTCTTC
CDR3 protein: CASRASDNEQFF

D gene: -
V gene: TRBV5-1
clone size: few
J gene: TRBJ2-7
CDR3 DNA: TGCGCCAGCAGCTTCGGCAGGGGTGGGTACGAGCAGTACTTC
CDR3 protein: CASSFGRGGYEQYF

D gene: -
V gene: TRBV2
clone size: -
J gene: TRBJ2-7
CDR3 DNA: TGTGCCGTTAAGGAGGATTCCTACGAGCAGTACTTC
CDR3 protein: CAVKEDSYEQYF

D gene: -
V gene: TRBV7-9
clone size: -
J gene: TRBJ2-3
CDR3 DNA: TGTGCCAGCAGCTTAGGATTCGGACAGAGCACAGATACGCAGTATTTT
CDR3 protein: CASSLGFGQSTDTQYF

D gene: -
V gene: TRBV28
clone size: -
J gene: TRBJ2-6
CDR3 DNA: TGTGCCAGCAGGGGGACTCCAAGCTCTGGGGCCAACGTCCTGACTTTC
CDR3 protein: CASRGTPSSGANVLTF

D gene: TRBD2
V gene: TRBV7-9
clone size: -
J gene: TRBJ2-7
CDR3 DNA: TGTGCCAGCAGCCCGGGGGGGGGCAAGGTTTCCTACGAGCAGTACTTC
CDR3 protein: CASSPGGGKVSYEQYF

D gene: -
V gene: TRBV18
clone size: -
J gene: TRBJ1-3
CDR3 DNA: TGTGCCAGCACTACAAGTAGCCCAACGAGCAGCAGCTCTGGAAACACCATATATTTT
CDR3 protein: CASTTSSPTSSSSGNTIYF

D gene: -
V gene: TRBV7-9
clone size: -
J gene: TRBJ1-2
CDR3 DNA: TGTGCCAGCAGCTTAAAGGCGGGGTCCGATGGCTACACCTTC
CDR3 protein: CASSLKAGSDGYTF

D gene: TRBD2
V gene: TRBV10-3
clone size: once
J gene: TRBJ2-5
CDR3 DNA: TGTGCCATCAGCGAGGGGACTAGCGGGGGGGAGACCCAGTACTTC
CDR3 protein: CAISEGTSGGETQYF

D gene: -
V gene: TRBV7-2
clone size: -
J gene: TRBJ1-6
CDR3 DNA: TGTGCCAGCAGCCCTGGGGCAGGGAAGGGTTCACCCCTCCACTTT
CDR3 protein: CASSPGAGKGSPLHF

D gene: TRBD1
V gene: TRBV11-1
clone size: -
J gene: TRBJ2-6
CDR3 DNA: TGTGCCAGCAGCTTGGGACAGGGGCTGGTCGGGGCCAACGTCCTGACTTTC
CDR3 protein: CASSLGQGLVGANVLTF

D gene: -
V gene: TRBV10-3
clone size: -
J gene: TRBJ2-3
CDR3 DNA: TGTGCCATCAGTGAGCGGGTAGGGGGAGATACGCAGTATTTT
CDR3 protein: CAISERVGGDTQYF

D gene: -
V gene: TRBV11-2
clone size: -
J gene: TRBJ2-1
CDR3 DNA: TGTGCCAGCAGCCACAGTCGGGGTGAGCAGTTCTTC
CDR3 protein: CASSHSRGEQFF

D gene: -
V gene: TRBV14
clone size: -
J gene: TRBJ2-7
CDR3 DNA: TGTGCCAGCAGCCAAACAGGGCTAAGGTTAGGCTACGAGCAGTACTTC
CDR3 protein: CASSQTGLRLGYEQYF

D gene: -
V gene: TRBV29-1
clone size: -
J gene: TRBJ1-4
CDR3 DNA: TGCAGCGTTGAAGTACTGGGCCCGGGTGGCAGAGGGAATGAAAAACTGTTTTTT
CDR3 protein: CSVEVLGPGGRGNEKLFF

D gene: TRBD2
V gene: TRBV28
clone size: -
J gene: TRBJ2-3
CDR3 DNA: TGTGCCAGCAGTTGGGGCGGGGGGGCACAGGGTACGCAGTATTTT
CDR3 protein: CASSWGGGAQGTQYF

D gene: TRBD1
V gene: TRBV5-4
clone size: -
J gene: TRBJ1-5
CDR3 DNA: TGTGCCAGCAGCTTGGACAGGGGACAGCCCCAGCATTTT
CDR3 protein: CASSLDRGQPQHF

D gene: TRBD1
V gene: TRBV29-1
clone size: -
J gene: TRBJ2-2
CDR3 DNA: TGCAGCGTTGTGGTAGGGGGCACCACCGGGGAGCTGTTTTTT
CDR3 protein: CSVVVGGTTGELFF

D gene: TRBD1
V gene: TRBV27
clone size: -
J gene: TRBJ2-7
CDR3 DNA: TGTGCCAGCAGTTTACAGGGGGCCTCCGAGCAGTACTTC
CDR3 protein: CASSLQGASEQYF

D gene: -
V gene: TRBV6-5
clone size: few
J gene: TRBJ2-7
CDR3 DNA: TGTGCCAGCAGACACAGCCTCTCCTACGAGCAGTACTTC
CDR3 protein: CASRHSLSYEQYF

D gene: TRBD1
V gene: TRBV14
clone size: -
J gene: TRBJ2-3
CDR3 DNA: TGTGCCAGCAGCCAAACGGCAGGGGGCGTAGATACGCAGTATTTT
CDR3 protein: CASSQTAGGVDTQYF

D gene: -
V gene: TRBV9
clone size: -
J gene: TRBJ2-3
CDR3 DNA: TGTGCCAGCAGCGTAGGAGCAATCCCAGATACGCAGTATTTT
CDR3 protein: CASSVGAIPDTQYF

D gene: -
V gene: TRBV7-2
clone size: -
J gene: TRBJ2-3
CDR3 DNA: TGTGCCAGCACCTCACAAGGGGGTGTCGCAGATACGCAGTATTTT
CDR3 protein: CASTSQGGVADTQYF